This T cell receptor (beta chain) is drawn from a study of cytomegalovirus exposure and HLA in healthy donors. As for the study in general: One earlier analysis, a look at about 179 million T cells, found some 120 million unique TCR beta sequences.

Findings and caveats of the study: High sensitivity and specificity were reportedly achieved when the classifier diagnosed cytomegalovirus status.

This clone appeared many times. Its antigen is not known. PCR was performed using 60 Vbeta and 13 Jbeta primers. Sequenced by immunoSEQ multiplex PCR; TCRdb stores in-frame clones only, minus some. The data show some 180,000 clones, roughly 80% seen once. CDR3 length: 16 amino acids. The trim removed 2 bases at V and 1 base at J, leaving 7 bases unmatched. Germline-derived CDR1 and CDR2 are MNHEY and SVGAGI. The sequenced material came from PBMCs. This TCR came from a woman aged 18-29 years in good health and CMV-seronegative. This chain connects TRBV6-5 to TRBJ1-1, with 7 nucleotides matching TRBD1. CDR3 region: CASSYGDSTGNTEAFF. DNA of the CDR3: TGTGCCAGCAGTTACGGGGACAGTACAGGGAACACTGAAGCTTTCTTT.